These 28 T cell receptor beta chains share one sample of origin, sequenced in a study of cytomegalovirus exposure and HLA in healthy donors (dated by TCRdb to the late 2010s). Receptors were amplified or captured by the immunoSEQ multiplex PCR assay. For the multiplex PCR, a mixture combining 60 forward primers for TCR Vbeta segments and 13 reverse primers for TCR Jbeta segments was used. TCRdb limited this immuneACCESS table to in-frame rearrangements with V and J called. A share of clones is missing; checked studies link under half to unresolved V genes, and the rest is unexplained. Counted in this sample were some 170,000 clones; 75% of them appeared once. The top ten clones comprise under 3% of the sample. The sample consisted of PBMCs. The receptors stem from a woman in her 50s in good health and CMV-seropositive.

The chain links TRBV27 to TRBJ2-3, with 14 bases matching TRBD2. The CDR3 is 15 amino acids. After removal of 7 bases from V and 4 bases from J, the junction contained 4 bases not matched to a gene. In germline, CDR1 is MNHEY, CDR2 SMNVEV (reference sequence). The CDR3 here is CASKGLAGEADTQYF. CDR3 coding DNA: TGTGCCAGCAAGGGACTAGCGGGGGAGGCAGATACGCAGTATTTT.

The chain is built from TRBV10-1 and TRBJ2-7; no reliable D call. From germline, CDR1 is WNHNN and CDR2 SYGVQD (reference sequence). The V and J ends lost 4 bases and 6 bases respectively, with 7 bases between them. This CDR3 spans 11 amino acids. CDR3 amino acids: CASSAGREQYF. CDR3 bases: TGCGCCAGCAGTGCTGGCCGCGAGCAGTACTTC.

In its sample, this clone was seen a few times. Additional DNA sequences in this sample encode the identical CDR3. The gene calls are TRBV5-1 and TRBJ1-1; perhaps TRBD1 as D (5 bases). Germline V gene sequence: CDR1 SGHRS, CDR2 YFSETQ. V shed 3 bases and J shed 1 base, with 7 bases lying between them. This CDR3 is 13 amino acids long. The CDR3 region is CASSSQGNTEAFF. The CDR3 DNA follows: TGCGCCAGCAGCTCGCAGGGGAACACTGAAGCTTTCTTT.

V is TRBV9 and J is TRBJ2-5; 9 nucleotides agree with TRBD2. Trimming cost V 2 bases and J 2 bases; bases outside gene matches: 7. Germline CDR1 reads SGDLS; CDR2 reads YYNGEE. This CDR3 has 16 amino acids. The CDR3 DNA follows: TGTGCCAGCAGCGTCCGCGGGGGGGCGGCTCAAGAGACCCAGTACTTC. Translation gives CASSVRGGAAQETQYF.

CDR3 in DNA: TGCGCCAGCAGCCCGGTGACTAGCGGGGTTTACGAGCAGTACTTC. It encodes CASSPVTSGVYEQYF. V gene TRBV5-1 combines with J gene TRBJ2-7; the match to TRBD2 covers 11 bases. Germline CDR1 SGHRS, CDR2 YFSETQ. The CDR3 runs to 15 residues. The J segment lost 4 bases and the V segment lost 4 bases, leaving 7 bases of the junction unmatched.

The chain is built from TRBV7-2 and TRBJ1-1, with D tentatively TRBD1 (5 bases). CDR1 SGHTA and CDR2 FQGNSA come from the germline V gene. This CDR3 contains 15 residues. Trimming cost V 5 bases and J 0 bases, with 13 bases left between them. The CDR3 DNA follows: TGTGCCAGCAGCCCCCTGGGACTCCTGAACACTGAAGCTTTCTTT. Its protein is CASSPLGLLNTEAFF.

CDR3 region: CASSIGPGREQFF. Written as DNA, the CDR3 is TGTGCCAGTAGTATTGGCCCAGGCCGTGAGCAGTTCTTC. This sequence joins TRBV19 and TRBJ2-1; D gene uncertain. With 3 bases removed from V and 9 bases from J, the gap between germline ends came to 12 bases. The CDR3 has 13 residues. Germline V CDR1 and CDR2: LNHDA, SQIVND (reference sequence).

CDR3 loop: CASSLDDYQPQHF. In nucleotides, the CDR3 is TGTGCCAGCAGCTTGGACGACTATCAGCCCCAGCATTTT. The V call is TRBV5-8, the J call TRBJ1-5; no firm D call. This CDR3 has 13 amino acids. V was pared by 0 bases and J by 5 bases, with 6 bases between. In germline, CDR1 is SGHTS, CDR2 YDEGEE.

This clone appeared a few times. CDR3 in amino acids: CASQLAGRVYGYTF. CDR3 bases: TGTGCCAGCCAACTGGCGGGGCGGGTCTATGGCTACACCTTC. The chain combines TRBV5-8 with TRBJ1-2; a weak D match, TRBD1 (5 bases). CDR3 length: 14 amino acids. Trimming left V 7 bases short and J 4 bases short, with 17 bases between. Germline lookup yields CDR1 SGHTS and CDR2 YDEGEE. The entire variable domain, with the rest obtained from reference TRBV5-8 and TRBJ1-2, is as follows: EAGVTQSPTHLIKTRGQQATLRCSPISGHTSVYWYQQALGLGLQFLLWYDEGEERNRGNFPPRFSGRQFPNYSSELNVNALELEDSALYLCASQLAGRVYGYTFGSGTRLTVV.

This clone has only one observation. In DNA, the CDR3 is TGCAGCGTGCGGACAGGAGGAATTAATTCACCCCTCCACTTT. Its translation is CSVRTGGINSPLHF. This sequence joins TRBV29-1 and TRBJ1-6, with TRBD1 matching over 7 bases. Germline V CDR1 and CDR2: SQVTM, ANQGSEA. With 6 bases clipped from V and 6 bases from J, the junction kept 8 bases outside the gene matches. CDR3 length equals 14 residues.

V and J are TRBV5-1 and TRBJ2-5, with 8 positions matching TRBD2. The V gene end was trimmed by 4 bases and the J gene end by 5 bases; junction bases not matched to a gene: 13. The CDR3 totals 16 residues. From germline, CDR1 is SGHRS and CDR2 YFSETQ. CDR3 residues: CASSQTAGVPSETQYF. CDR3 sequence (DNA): TGCGCCAGCAGCCAGACAGCGGGGGTGCCTTCGGAGACCCAGTACTTC.

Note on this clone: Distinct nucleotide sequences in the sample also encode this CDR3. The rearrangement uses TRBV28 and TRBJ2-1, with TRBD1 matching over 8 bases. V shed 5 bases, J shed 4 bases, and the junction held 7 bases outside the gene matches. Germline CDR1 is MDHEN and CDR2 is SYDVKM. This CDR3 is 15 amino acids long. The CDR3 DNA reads TGTGCCAGCAGTCGAGCCGGGACAGGATACAATGAGCAGTTCTTC. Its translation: CASSRAGTGYNEQFF. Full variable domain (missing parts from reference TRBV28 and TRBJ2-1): DVKVTQSSRYLVKRTGEKVFLECVQDMDHENMFWYRQDPGLGLRLIYFSYDVKMKEKGDIPEGYSVSREKKERFSLILESASTNQTSMYLCASSRAGTGYNEQFFGPGTRLTVL.

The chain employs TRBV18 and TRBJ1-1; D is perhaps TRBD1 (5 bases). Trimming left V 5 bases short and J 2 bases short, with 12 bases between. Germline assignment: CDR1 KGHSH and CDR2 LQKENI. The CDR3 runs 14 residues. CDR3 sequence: CASSSVGQNTEAFF. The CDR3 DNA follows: TGTGCCAGCTCATCGGTCGGACAAAACACTGAAGCTTTCTTT.

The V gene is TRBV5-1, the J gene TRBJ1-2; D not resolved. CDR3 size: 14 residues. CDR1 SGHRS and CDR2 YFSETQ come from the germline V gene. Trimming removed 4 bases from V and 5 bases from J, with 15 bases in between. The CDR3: CASSLYEGVYGYTF. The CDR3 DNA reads TGCGCCAGCAGCCTCTACGAGGGAGTGTATGGCTACACCTTC.

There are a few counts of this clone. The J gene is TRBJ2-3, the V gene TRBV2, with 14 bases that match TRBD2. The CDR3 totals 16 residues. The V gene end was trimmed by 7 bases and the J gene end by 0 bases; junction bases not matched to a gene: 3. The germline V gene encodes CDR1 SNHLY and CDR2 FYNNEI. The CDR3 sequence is CASKRTSGGSTDTQYF. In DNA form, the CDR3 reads TGTGCCAGCAAAAGGACTAGCGGGGGGAGCACAGATACGCAGTATTTT.

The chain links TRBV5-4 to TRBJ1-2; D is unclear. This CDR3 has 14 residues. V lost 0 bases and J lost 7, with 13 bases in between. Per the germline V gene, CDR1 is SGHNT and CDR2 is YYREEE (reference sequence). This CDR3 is CASSLASSPRGYTF. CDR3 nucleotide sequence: TGTGCCAGCAGCTTGGCCTCGAGCCCTCGTGGCTACACCTTC.

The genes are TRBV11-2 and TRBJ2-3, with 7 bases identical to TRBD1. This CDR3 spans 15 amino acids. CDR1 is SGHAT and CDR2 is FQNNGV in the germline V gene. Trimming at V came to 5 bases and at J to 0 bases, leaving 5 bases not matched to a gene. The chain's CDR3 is CASSKGQTSTDTQYF. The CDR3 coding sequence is TGTGCCAGCAGCAAGGGACAGACTAGCACAGATACGCAGTATTTT. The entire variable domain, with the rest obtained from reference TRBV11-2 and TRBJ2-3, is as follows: EAGVAQSPRYKIIEKRQSVAFWCNPISGHATLYWYQQILGQGPKLLIQFQNNGVVDDSQLPKDRFSAERLKGVDSTLKIQPAKLEDSAVYLCASSKGQTSTDTQYFGPGTRLTVL.

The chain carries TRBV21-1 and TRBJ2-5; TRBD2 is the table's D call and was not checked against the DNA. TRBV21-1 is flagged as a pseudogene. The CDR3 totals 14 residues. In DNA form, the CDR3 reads TGTGCCAGCAGCCCCCGGGGGATACAAGAGACCCAGTACTTC. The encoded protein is CASSPRGIQETQYF.

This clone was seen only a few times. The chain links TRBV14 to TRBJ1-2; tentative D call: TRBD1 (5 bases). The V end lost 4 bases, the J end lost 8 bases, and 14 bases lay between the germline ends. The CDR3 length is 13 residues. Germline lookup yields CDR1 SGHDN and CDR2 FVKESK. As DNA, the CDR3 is TGTGCCAGCAGCCCATTCGGGGCGGGGGGCTACACCTTC. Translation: CASSPFGAGGYTF. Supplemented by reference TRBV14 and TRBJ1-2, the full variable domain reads EAGVTQFPSHSVIEKGQTVTLRCDPISGHDNLYWYRRVMGKEIKFLLHFVKESKQDESGMPNNRFLAERTGGTYSTLKVQPAELEDSGVYFCASSPFGAGGYTFGSGTRLTVV.

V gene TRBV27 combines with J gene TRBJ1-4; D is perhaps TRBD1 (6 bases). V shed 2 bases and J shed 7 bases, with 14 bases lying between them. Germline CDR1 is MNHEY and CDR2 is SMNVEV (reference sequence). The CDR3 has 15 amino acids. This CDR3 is CASSLRGILSEKLFF. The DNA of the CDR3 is TGTGCCAGCAGTTTAAGGGGGATCCTCTCTGAAAAACTGTTTTTT.

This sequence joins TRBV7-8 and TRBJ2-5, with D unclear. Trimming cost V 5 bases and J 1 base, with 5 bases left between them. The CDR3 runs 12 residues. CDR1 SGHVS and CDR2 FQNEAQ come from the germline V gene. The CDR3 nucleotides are TGTGCCAGCAGCAACAGCCAAGAGACCCAGTACTTC. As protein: CASSNSQETQYF.

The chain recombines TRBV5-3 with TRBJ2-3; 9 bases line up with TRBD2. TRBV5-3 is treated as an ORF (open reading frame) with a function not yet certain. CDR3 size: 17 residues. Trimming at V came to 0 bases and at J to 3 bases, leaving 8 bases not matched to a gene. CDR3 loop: CARSLARRGGKTDTQYF. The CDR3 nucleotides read TGTGCCAGAAGCTTGGCCAGGCGGGGGGGTAAGACAGATACGCAGTATTTT.

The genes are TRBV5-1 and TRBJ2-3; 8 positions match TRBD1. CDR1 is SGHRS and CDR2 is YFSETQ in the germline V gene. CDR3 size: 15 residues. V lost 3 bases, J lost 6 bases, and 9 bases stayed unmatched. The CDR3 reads CASSSRTGSKDTQYF. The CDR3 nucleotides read TGCGCCAGCAGCTCAAGGACAGGGAGTAAGGATACGCAGTATTTT.

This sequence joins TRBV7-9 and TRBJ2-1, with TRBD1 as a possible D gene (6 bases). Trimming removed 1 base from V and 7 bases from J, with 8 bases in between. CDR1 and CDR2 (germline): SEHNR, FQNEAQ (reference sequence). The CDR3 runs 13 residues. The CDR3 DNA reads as TGTGCCAGCAGCTTAGACAGGGTAAATGAGCAGTTCTTC. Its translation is CASSLDRVNEQFF. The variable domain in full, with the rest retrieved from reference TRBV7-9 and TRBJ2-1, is DTGVSQNPRHKITKRGQNVTFRCDPISEHNRLYWYRQTLGQGPEFLTYFQNEAQLEKSRLLSDRFSAERPKGSFSTLEIQRTEQGDSAMYLCASSLDRVNEQFFGPGTRLTVL.

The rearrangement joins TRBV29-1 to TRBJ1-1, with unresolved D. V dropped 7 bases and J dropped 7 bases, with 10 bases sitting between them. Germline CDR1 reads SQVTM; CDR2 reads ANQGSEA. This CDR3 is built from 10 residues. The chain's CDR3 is CSGGSGEAFF. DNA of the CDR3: TGCAGCGGGGGAAGCGGTGAAGCTTTCTTT.

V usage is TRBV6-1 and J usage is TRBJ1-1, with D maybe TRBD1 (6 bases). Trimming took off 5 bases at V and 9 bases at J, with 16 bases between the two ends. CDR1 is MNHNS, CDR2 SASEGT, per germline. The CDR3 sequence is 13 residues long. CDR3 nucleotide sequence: TGTGCCAGCAGTCTTACTTCGACAGGACAAGCTTTCTTT. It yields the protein CASSLTSTGQAFF.

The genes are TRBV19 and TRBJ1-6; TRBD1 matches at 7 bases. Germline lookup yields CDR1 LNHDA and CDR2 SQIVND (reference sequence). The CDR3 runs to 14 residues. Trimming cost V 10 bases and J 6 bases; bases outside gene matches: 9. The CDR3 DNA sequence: TGTGCCACCCGAGACAGGGCCATTAATTCACCCCTCCACTTT. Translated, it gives CATRDRAINSPLHF.

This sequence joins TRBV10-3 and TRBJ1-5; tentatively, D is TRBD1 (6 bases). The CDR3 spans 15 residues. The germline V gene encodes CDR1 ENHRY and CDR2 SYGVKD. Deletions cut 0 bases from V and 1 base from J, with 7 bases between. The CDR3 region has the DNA TGTGCCATCAGTGAGTCAGGGGGAAGCAATCAGCCCCAGCATTTT. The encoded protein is CAISESGGSNQPQHF.